Shown below are 14 T cell receptor beta chains from a single sample sequenced in a study of a mutant IDH1 vaccine in newly diagnosed glioma (dated by TCRdb to the early 2020s). Their specific antigens are unknown. Library prep was done by the immunoSEQ multiplex PCR assay. In TCRdb, the immuneACCESS table is reduced to in-frame sequences with V and J assigned. These tables do not hold every clone; where another copy was compared, an unresolved V gene accounts for under half, and the others remain unexplained. The sample contains about 58,000 clones, roughly four fifths of them found a single time. About 7.2% of the sample comes from the top ten. The label giving this sample's time point can be read as: week 5, during vaccination. Each vaccine dose was 300 ug of a 20-mer mutant IDH1 peptide in Montanide, given subcutaneously with topical imiquimod. The sequences come from PBMCs, collected from a glioma patient whose treatment included an IDH1 peptide vaccine. These receptors were collected from a woman aged 45-65 years with glioma.

The V call is TRBV6-1, the J call TRBJ2-7, with D possibly TRBD2 on 5 matching bases. The V end was cut by 1 base, the J end by 2 bases, with 12 bases between. Germline lookup yields CDR1 MNHNS and CDR2 SASEGT. The CDR3 has 15 residues. The CDR3 is CASSEGGLGTYEQYF. The CDR3 region has the DNA TGTGCCAGCAGTGAAGGCGGGCTGGGTACCTACGAGCAGTACTTC.

The rearrangement joins TRBV7-3 to TRBJ2-6, with TRBD1 matching 9 bases. The CDR3 consists of 16 residues. Germline V gene sequence: CDR1 SGHTA, CDR2 FQGTGA. J was trimmed by 3 bases and V by 4 bases; bases with no gene match: 4. For the CDR3, the DNA is TGTGCCAGCAGCTACCAGACAGGGGGTGGGGCCAACGTCCTGACTTTC. Translated: CASSYQTGGGANVLTF.

The sample holds a few counts of this clone. The chain has TRBV14 and TRBJ1-6; D is unresolved. V lost 1 base and J 7 bases, leaving 2 bases between the germline ends. This CDR3 contains 12 residues. From germline, CDR1 is SGHDN and CDR2 FVKESK. The DNA for the CDR3 is TGTGCCAGCAGCCAAGGGAATTCACCCCTCCACTTT. Protein product: CASSQGNSPLHF.

The chain links TRBV6-1 to TRBJ2-1; 8 bases fit TRBD2. The CDR3 runs 16 residues. CDR1 is MNHNS, CDR2 SASEGT, per germline. The V and J ends lost 2 bases and 3 bases, in that order; junction bases with no gene match: 6. The CDR3 sequence: CASSEKGGGLYNEQFF. The CDR3 coding sequence is TGTGCCAGCAGTGAAAAGGGCGGGGGGCTCTACAATGAGCAGTTCTTC.

The chain employs TRBV6-1 and TRBJ1-5; TRBD1 agrees at 11 bases. The V segment lost 6 bases and the J segment 6 bases; nucleotides outside the gene matches: 1. This CDR3 has 13 residues. Germline CDR1 MNHNS, CDR2 SASEGT. This CDR3 is CASRDRGPQPQHF. CDR3 sequence (DNA): TGTGCCAGCAGGGACAGGGGGCCTCAGCCCCAGCATTTT.

V usage is TRBV5-4 and J usage is TRBJ2-3; a possible D gene is TRBD2 (6 bases). The germline gives CDR1 SGHNT, CDR2 YYREEE (reference sequence). V was cut by 0 bases and J by 1 base, with 9 bases left in between. The CDR3 runs to 15 residues. The CDR3 loop reads CASSLVGGGTDTQYF. DNA of the CDR3: TGTGCCAGCAGCTTGGTGGGCGGGGGCACAGATACGCAGTATTTT.

The genes are TRBV29-1 and TRBJ1-3; D is uncertain. V was trimmed by 8 bases and J by 3 bases, leaving 8 bases between them. The V gene's germline CDR1 is SQVTM and CDR2 ANQGSEA. This CDR3 spans 11 amino acids. The DNA of the CDR3 is TGCAGCCCACCCCGTGGAAACACCATATATTTT. This translates into CSPPRGNTIYF. Looking up the rest from reference TRBV29-1 and TRBJ1-3 gives the full variable domain: SAVISQKPSRDICQRGTSLTIQCQVDSQVTMMFWYRQQPGQSLTLIATANQGSEATYESGFVIDKFPISRPNLTFSTLTVSNMSPEDSSIYLCSPPRGNTIYFGEGSWLTVV.

The chain joins TRBV7-9 to TRBJ2-1; no clear D. Germline V gene data show CDR1 as SEHNR and CDR2 as FQNEAQ (reference sequence). Trimming removed 0 bases at V and 9 bases at J, with 3 bases between. The CDR3 has 11 amino acids. The CDR3 nucleotides are TGTGCCAGCAGCTTAGCAGGTGAGCAGTTCTTC. This sequence encodes CASSLAGEQFF.

The chain links TRBV10-3 to TRBJ2-5; D might be TRBD1 (6 bases). CDR1 is ENHRY and CDR2 is SYGVKD in the germline V gene. The CDR3 extends over 13 amino acids. Trimming pared 4 bases from V and 3 bases from J, leaving 9 bases between. The CDR3 reads CAISAAGEETQYF. The CDR3 DNA follows: TGTGCCATCAGTGCGGCAGGGGAAGAGACCCAGTACTTC.

V usage is TRBV6-5 and J usage is TRBJ1-1, with 7 nucleotides matching TRBD1. CDR1 is MNHEY and CDR2 is SVGAGI in the germline V gene. CDR3 length: 13 amino acids. With 6 bases clipped from V and 1 base from J, the junction kept 2 bases outside the gene matches. The CDR3 region has the DNA TGTGCCAGCAGGAGGACAGGGAACACTGAAGCTTTCTTT. Its protein product is CASRRTGNTEAFF.

V usage is TRBV4-1 and J usage is TRBJ1-1; no definite D call. The CDR3 consists of 15 residues. V dropped 0 bases and J dropped 7 bases, with 15 bases sitting between them. The V gene's germline CDR1 is MGHRA and CDR2 YSYEKL. The CDR3 is CASSQDGNTPIEAFF. CDR3 bases: TGCGCCAGCAGCCAAGACGGGAATACCCCGATTGAAGCTTTCTTT.

The chain has TRBV27 and TRBJ2-1, with 10 bases that match TRBD2. Germline values: CDR1 MNHEY, CDR2 SMNVEV (reference sequence). This CDR3 contains 14 residues. V lost 8 bases to trimming and J lost 7 bases; unmatched junction nucleotides: 8. CDR3: CASSSGLAVNEQFF. CDR3 nucleotide sequence: TGTGCCAGCTCTAGCGGACTAGCGGTGAATGAGCAGTTCTTC.

The rearrangement joins TRBV6-1 to TRBJ1-3, with D hard to call. V gave up 7 bases and J gave up 4 bases, with 8 bases separating them. The germline CDR1 and CDR2 sequences are MNHNS and SASEGT. This CDR3 region has 12 residues. The CDR3 DNA reads as TGTGCCAGCAAAATCACGGGAAACACCATATATTTT. Translated: CASKITGNTIYF.

The rearrangement uses TRBV7-8 and TRBJ1-1; D gene uncertain. Germline V gene data show CDR1 as SGHVS and CDR2 as FQNEAQ. CDR3 length: 15 residues. The V end lost 7 bases, the J end lost 2 bases, and 17 bases lay between the germline ends. CDR3: CASTPKPGLNTEAFF. Written as DNA, the CDR3 is TGTGCCAGCACCCCAAAGCCCGGCCTAAACACTGAAGCTTTCTTT.